The 18 T cell receptor beta chains given below trace back to one sample, sequenced in a study of vaccination and CD4 T cells after COVID-19. Treatment of the sample: roughly 11-day PBMC culture with coronavirus spike peptide pools or control peptides (ViraFEST assay). No antigen is known for these receptors. The study sequenced cultured CD4+ T cell DNA using the Oncomine TCR Beta short-read assay. In TCRdb, the PCR reads were re-called with MiXCR into one record per CDR3 protein. Among 15,000 to 20,000 distinct CDR3 sequences, around 75% were seen once, and the ten largest hold around 16%. The sequenced sample consisted of CD4+ T cells from blood, cultured in vitro. The receptors derive from a human donor who had recovered from COVID-19.

This clonotype was counted only a few times. V and J are TRBV27 and TRBJ2-2, with 10 bases that match TRBD1. Germline CDR1 reads MNHEY; CDR2 reads SMNVEV (reference sequence). Trimming took 4 bases from V and 2 from J; bases not matched to a gene: 4. This CDR3 is 16 amino acids long. CDR3 DNA: TGTGCCAGCAGTTACGGGACAGGGGCCAACACCGGGGAGCTGTTTTTT. This encodes CASSYGTGANTGELFF.

The chain is built from TRBV15 and TRBJ1-5; tentative D call: TRBD1 (6 bases). Germline V gene data show CDR1 as LNHNV and CDR2 as YYDKDF (reference sequence). The V and J ends lost 6 bases and 0 bases respectively, with 9 bases between them. The CDR3 consists of 14 residues. This CDR3 is CATSDRLSNQPQHF. CDR3 coding DNA: TGTGCCACCAGTGACAGGCTTAGCAATCAGCCCCAGCATTTT.

The chain links TRBV5-8 to TRBJ1-1, with D unresolved. The V end lost 4 bases, the J end lost 5 bases, and 9 bases lay between the germline ends. Germline lookup yields CDR1 SGHTS and CDR2 YDEGEE. The CDR3 loop spans 12 amino acids. CDR3: CASSKRGTEAFF. The CDR3 DNA reads as TGTGCCAGCAGCAAAAGAGGGACTGAAGCTTTCTTT.

The V and J genes are TRBV20-1 and TRBJ1-2, with TRBD1 matching 11 bases. Germline V lookup: CDR1 DFQATT, CDR2 SNEGSKA (reference sequence). The CDR3 contains 15 residues. J gave up 8 bases and V 0 bases, and 8 bases lay outside the gene matches. This CDR3 reads CSARDFGQGATGYTF. CDR3 nucleotides: TGCAGTGCTAGAGATTTCGGACAGGGGGCTACGGGCTACACCTTC.

This chain uses TRBV4-3 with TRBJ2-2; D is uncertain. This CDR3 is built from 17 residues. CDR1 and CDR2 (germline): LGHNA, YSLEER. V was shortened by 0 bases and J by 1 base, with 12 bases between the two germline ends. The CDR3 reads CASSQESGPQNTGELFF. CDR3 DNA: TGCGCCAGCAGCCAAGAGAGTGGGCCACAGAACACCGGGGAGCTGTTTTTT.

The chain uses TRBV2 and TRBJ1-5, with 7 bases that match TRBD1. V lost 1 base and J lost 7; bases outside the gene matches: 4. The CDR3 spans 14 residues. Germline V gene lookup returns CDR1 SNHLY and CDR2 FYNNEI. The CDR3 DNA sequence: TGTGCCAGCAGTGAAGGGCAGGGGGAGCAGCCCCAGCATTTT. This gives the protein CASSEGQGEQPQHF.

The chain is built from TRBV7-2 and TRBJ1-1; TRBD1 matches 12 bases. This CDR3 has 18 residues. The V gene's germline CDR1 is SGHTA and CDR2 FQGNSA. Trimming took 1 base from V and 5 from J; bases not matched to a gene: 11. CDR3 sequence: CASSLESWGQGAGTEAFF. The DNA for the CDR3 is TGTGCCAGCAGCTTAGAAAGTTGGGGACAGGGGGCCGGAACTGAAGCTTTCTTT. The full variable domain, with the rest looked up from reference TRBV7-2 and TRBJ1-1, is GAGVSQSPSNKVTEKGKDVELRCDPISGHTALYWYRQSLGQGLEFLIYFQGNSAPDKSGLPSDRFSAERTGGSVSTLTIQRTQQEDSAVYLCASSLESWGQGAGTEAFFGQGTRLTVV.

The J gene is TRBJ2-5, the V gene TRBV6-2 or TRBV6-3; D perhaps matches TRBD1 (5 bases). Trimming stripped 6 bases from V and 0 bases from J, with 11 bases between. The CDR3 extends over 14 amino acids. Germline CDR1 and CDR2: MNHEY and SVGEGT. As DNA, the CDR3 is TGTGCCAGCAGGCCCGGACAAGACCAAGAGACCCAGTACTTC. Its translation is CASRPGQDQETQYF.

This rearrangement joins TRBV7-9 to TRBJ1-1; possibly TRBD1 for D (6 bases). There are 15 residues in the CDR3. Trimming stripped 2 bases from V and 1 base from J, with 11 bases between. Germline V gene data show CDR1 as SEHNR and CDR2 as FQNEAQ (reference sequence). DNA of the CDR3: TGTGCCAGCAGCTTAAGGGCAGGGGCGAACACTGAAGCTTTCTTT. This encodes CASSLRAGANTEAFF.

The chain recombines TRBV6-1 with TRBJ2-2; maybe TRBD1 (6 bases). The germline V gene has CDR1 MNHNS and CDR2 SASEGT. The V end was cut by 6 bases, the J end by 4 bases, with 12 bases between. This CDR3 is built from 14 residues. This CDR3 is CASRPQGATGELFF. CDR3 DNA sequence: TGTGCCAGCAGGCCACAGGGCGCCACCGGGGAGCTGTTTTTT.

The J gene is TRBJ1-5, the V gene TRBV19, with D unresolved. The CDR3 is 13 residues long. The V end was cut by 5 bases, the J end by 7 bases, with 12 bases between. Germline V lookup: CDR1 LNHDA, CDR2 SQIVND (reference sequence). DNA for the CDR3: TGTGCCAGTAGTGTACAAGGCGGCCAGCCCCAGCATTTT. This translates into CASSVQGGQPQHF.

V and J are TRBV6-1 and TRBJ2-7; 9 bases fit TRBD1. The V gene's germline CDR1 is MNHNS and CDR2 SASEGT. The CDR3 loop spans 15 amino acids. Trimming took 5 bases from V and 5 from J; bases not matched to a gene: 10. The CDR3 sequence: CASSPSRDRVHEQYF. In DNA form, the CDR3 reads TGTGCCAGCAGTCCGAGCCGGGACAGGGTCCACGAGCAGTACTTC.

This sequence joins TRBV6-1 and TRBJ1-1; TRBD1 matches 11 bases. V lost 5 bases, J lost 5 bases, and 13 bases stayed unmatched. Per germline, CDR1 MNHNS and CDR2 SASEGT. The CDR3 sequence is 17 residues long. DNA for the CDR3: TGTGCCAGCAGTAGCTTATACGGGACAGGGGGATGGACTGAAGCTTTCTTT. Translated, it gives CASSSLYGTGGWTEAFF.

The J gene is TRBJ1-1, the V gene TRBV11-2, with 10 bases lining up with TRBD1. The germline gives CDR1 SGHAT, CDR2 FQNNGV. This CDR3 contains 16 residues. After removal of 5 bases from V and 3 bases from J, the junction contained 9 bases not matched to a gene. CDR3 sequence (DNA): TGTGCCAGCAGCGCACGACAGGGGGCGTGGTACACTGAAGCTTTCTTT. This translates into CASSARQGAWYTEAFF. Filled out from reference TRBV11-2 and TRBJ1-1, the complete variable domain reads EAGVAQSPRYKIIEKRQSVAFWCNPISGHATLYWYQQILGQGPKLLIQFQNNGVVDDSQLPKDRFSAERLKGVDSTLKIQPAKLEDSAVYLCASSARQGAWYTEAFFGQGTRLTVV.

The chain couples TRBV11-3 to TRBJ2-2; 7 bases are a match to TRBD2. Germline CDR1 reads SGHNT; CDR2 reads YENEEA. CDR3 size: 13 residues. V lost 6 bases to trimming and J lost 4 bases; unmatched junction nucleotides: 2. This CDR3 reads CASRRGGTGELFF. The CDR3 DNA reads TGTGCCAGCAGGCGCGGGGGCACCGGGGAGCTGTTTTTT.

V and J are TRBV10-3 and TRBJ1-5, with D possibly being TRBD1 (6 bases). Trimming stripped 5 bases from V and 4 bases from J, with 9 bases between. The germline gives CDR1 ENHRY, CDR2 SYGVKD. The CDR3 contains 13 residues. The CDR3 DNA is TGTGCCATCAGTAGGGACACGAATCAGCCCCAGCATTTT. Its protein is CAISRDTNQPQHF.

This clonotype was seen once. The V call is TRBV27, the J call TRBJ1-1; 7 bases line up with TRBD1. The CDR3 runs to 14 residues. V shed 5 bases, J shed 1 base, and the junction held 4 bases outside the gene matches. CDR1 is MNHEY, CDR2 SMNVEV, per germline (reference sequence). CDR3 sequence: CASSLQGRNTEAFF. CDR3 DNA: TGTGCCAGCAGTCTACAGGGGAGGAACACTGAAGCTTTCTTT.

CDR3 loop: CASSMSPGSLGETQYF. The DNA for the CDR3 is TGTGCCAGTAGTATGTCCCCTGGGTCACTGGGGGAGACCCAGTACTTC. The genes are TRBV19 and TRBJ2-5; D gene unclear. V shed 3 bases and J shed 5 bases, with 19 bases lying between them. CDR1 is LNHDA, CDR2 SQIVND, per germline (reference sequence). This CDR3 has 16 amino acids.